This TCR beta chain was sequenced in a study of T cell changes during pregnancy in multiple sclerosis. The CDR3 consists of 13 residues. V gave up 2 bases and J gave up 4 bases, with 8 bases separating them. Germline CDR1 reads KGHSH; CDR2 reads LQKENI. Libraries were prepared by immunoSEQ multiplex PCR; TCRdb keeps only in-frame clonotypes and omits some of them. The sample contains tens of thousands of clones, 91% of which appear only once. Material: peripheral blood, obtained in the third trimester of pregnancy. V gene TRBV18 combines with J gene TRBJ1-2; TRBD1 might be the D (6 bases). This clonotype was sampled from a female donor in good health, enrolled as a control in a pregnancy study. CDR3 sequence (DNA): TGTGCCAGCTCACCAGGGGGCGGCTATGGCTACACCTTC. Translation gives CASSPGGGYGYTF.